The following is a T cell receptor beta chain sequence with its context. Its specificity is not known. CDR3 size: 15 residues. Trimming removed 5 bases at V and 2 bases at J, with 14 bases between. CDR1 is MGHRA and CDR2 is YSYEKL in the germline V gene. Unique-molecular-identifier-tagged TCR beta cDNA libraries were used. With roughly 0.95 to 11 million T cells as the source, some 510,000 cDNA molecules resulted. TCRdb re-derived calls from the PCR reads in MiXCR, one entry per CDR3 protein. The data hold approximately 730,000 distinct CDR3 sequences, with more than 45% observed a single time. The data belong to a study of post-analysis software for immune sequencing data. General study results and limits: Compared with controls, patients had more of about 5 TRBV segments, including TRBV5-6, TRBV5-1 and TRBV20-1.

Sequenced: blood. The rearrangement joins TRBV4-1 to TRBJ2-3; no clear D gene. This receptor was identified in a girl under 18 with multiple sclerosis. This chain's CDR3 is CASSENRSATDTQYF. CDR3 bases: TGCGCCAGCAGCGAGAACCGGTCGGCCACAGATACGCAGTATTTT.